These 6 T cell receptor beta chains share one sample of origin, sequenced in a study of blood T cells in healthy people across ages. Then a second PCR, running roughly 7 to 11 cycles, was carried out with a sample-barcoded 5' primer and a J-beta primer mix. Each CDR3 protein is one row after TCRdb ran MiXCR on the 5' RACE reads. The sample includes fewer than 2,000,000 distinct CDR3 sequences, almost 35% of them seen just once. What was sequenced was blood. Receptors originate from a woman in her twenties or thirties in good health.

This rearrangement joins TRBV4-1 to TRBJ2-1, with TRBD2 matching 9 bases. CDR1 MGHRA and CDR2 YSYEKL come from the germline V gene. The junction had 15 bases not matched to a gene; V was cut back by 4 bases and J by 5 bases. The CDR3 loop spans 18 amino acids. CDR3 sequence reads: CASSLLAGVSASDNEQFF. The CDR3 DNA follows: TGCGCCAGCAGCCTATTAGCGGGAGTATCCGCCTCGGACAATGAGCAGTTCTTC.

This clonotype was recorded at least ten times. This chain's CDR3 is CSARDRRQGDSPLHF. In DNA form, the CDR3 reads TGCAGTGCTAGAGATCGGAGGCAGGGTGACTCACCCCTCCACTTT. This chain connects TRBV20-1 to TRBJ1-6; possibly TRBD1 for D (5 bases). This CDR3 has 15 amino acids. Looked up from germline, CDR1 is DFQATT and CDR2 is SNEGSKA (reference sequence). Trimming pared 0 bases from V and 10 bases from J, leaving 16 bases between.

CDR3 coding DNA: TGTGCCAGCTCACCTCAGACAGGGGACACTGAAGCTTTCTTT. Translation: CASSPQTGDTEAFF. The V call is TRBV18, the J call TRBJ1-1; 8 bases are shared with TRBD1. J gave up 3 bases and V 3 bases, and 3 bases lay outside the gene matches. The germline V gene encodes CDR1 KGHSH and CDR2 LQKENI. This CDR3 has 14 residues.

This clonotype was observed at least ten times. CDR3 nucleotide sequence: TGTGCCAGCAGAGGACTAGCGGGAGCGAAGAACACCGGGGAGCTGTTTTTT. It codes for CASRGLAGAKNTGELFF. This chain connects TRBV6-2 or TRBV6-3 to TRBJ2-2; 13 bases are a match to TRBD2. The CDR3 extends over 17 amino acids. J lost 1 base, V lost 6 bases, and 5 bases had no gene match. Germline CDR1 reads MNHEY; CDR2 reads SVGEGT.

This chain joins TRBV7-9 and TRBJ2-1; 8 positions agree with TRBD2. The V gene's germline CDR1 is SEHNR and CDR2 FQNEAQ (reference sequence). Trimming removed 2 bases from V and 7 bases from J; junction bases left unmatched: 16. This CDR3 has 18 amino acids. The DNA of the CDR3 is TGTGCCAGCAGCTTACGGAGGGTAGGCCTAGCGGGTACTAATGAGCAGTTCTTC. The encoded protein is CASSLRRVGLAGTNEQFF.

This clonotype was counted a few times. The chain combines TRBV3-1 with TRBJ1-1; tentatively, D is TRBD1 (6 bases). The germline gives CDR1 LGHDT, CDR2 YNNKEL (reference sequence). V was trimmed by 1 base and J by 7 bases, leaving 10 bases between them. This CDR3 comprises 13 residues. CDR3 loop: CASSQVGRGEAFF. CDR3 coding DNA: TGTGCCAGCAGCCAAGTTGGCAGGGGTGAAGCTTTCTTT. Complete variable domain (other parts from reference TRBV3-1 and TRBJ1-1): DTAVSQTPKYLVTQMGNDKSIKCEQNLGHDTMYWYKQDSKKFLKIMFSYNNKELIINETVPNRFSPKSPDKAHLNLHINSLELGDSAVYFCASSQVGRGEAFFGQGTRLTVV.